These T cell receptor beta chains were read from a single sample in a study of blood T cell repertoires in COVID-19. Clones were sequenced by immunoSEQ multiplex PCR, and TCRdb holds only the in-frame ones, with some missing. This repertoire shows some 52,000 clones, roughly 87% found once; its top ten account for around 5.1%. The sequencing sample was made of peripheral blood. The source of these receptors is a man aged 55 to 70 with active COVID-19. Both conserved end residues are part of each CDR3. D genes are given only for firm matches. The listing skips clone size in some rows; elsewhere it reads once, few, many or a size class.

D: TRBD1
V: TRBV5-1
J: TRBJ2-2
size: .
CDR3: CASSIGQALNTGELFF
DNA: TGCGCCAGCAGCATCGGACAGGCACTCAACACCGGGGAGCTGTTTTTT

D: .
V: TRBV21-1
J: TRBJ1-3
size: .
CDR3: CASSDRTGTSGNTIYF
DNA: TGTGCCAGCAGCGACAGGACAGGGACCTCTGGAAACACCATATATTTT

D: TRBD1
V: TRBV18
J: TRBJ2-3
size: .
CDR3: CASSPSRQGATDTQYF
DNA: TGTGCCAGCTCACCATCGAGACAGGGGGCCACAGATACGCAGTATTTT

D: TRBD2
V: TRBV12-3/TRBV12-4
J: TRBJ2-7
size: .
CDR3: CASSPQREREQYF
DNA: TGTGCCAGCAGTCCCCAGCGGGAACGCGAGCAGTACTTC

D: TRBD1
V: TRBV6-5
J: TRBJ2-7
size: .
CDR3: CASNQGAYEQYF
DNA: TGTGCCAGCAATCAGGGGGCCTACGAGCAGTACTTC

D: .
V: TRBV4-3
J: TRBJ1-1
size: .
CDR3: CASSQARGEAFF
DNA: TGCGCCAGCAGCCAAGCCCGGGGAGAAGCTTTCTTT

D: TRBD2
V: TRBV7-2
J: TRBJ2-1
size: .
CDR3: CASSPTSGNYNEQFF
DNA: TGTGCCAGCAGCCCGACTAGCGGGAACTACAATGAGCAGTTCTTC

D: TRBD1
V: TRBV6-6
J: TRBJ2-5
size: .
CDR3: CASSTGGQGSTQYF
DNA: TGTGCCAGCAGTACAGGGGGACAGGGCTCGACCCAGTACTTC

D: .
V: TRBV28
J: TRBJ1-4
size: .
CDR3: CASSSRTATNEKLFF
DNA: TGTGCCAGCAGTTCCCGGACAGCAACTAATGAAAAACTGTTTTTT

D: .
V: TRBV29-1
J: TRBJ2-7
size: .
CDR3: CSVDGGPHEQYF
DNA: TGCAGCGTTGACGGAGGGCCCCACGAGCAGTACTTC

D: .
V: TRBV19
J: TRBJ2-1
size: .
CDR3: CASSITGFYNEQFF
DNA: TGTGCCAGTAGTATTACAGGGTTTTACAATGAGCAGTTCTTC

D: TRBD2
V: TRBV30
J: TRBJ2-7
size: .
CDR3: CAWSVSGGTYEQYF
DNA: TGTGCCTGGAGTGTATCGGGAGGCACCTACGAGCAGTACTTC

D: TRBD2
V: TRBV4-2
J: TRBJ2-7
size: .
CDR3: CASSQEKYGTIPYEQYF
DNA: TGTGCCAGCAGCCAAGAAAAGTACGGGACTATCCCCTACGAGCAGTACTTC

D: .
V: TRBV9
J: TRBJ1-2
size: .
CDR3: CASSVDIQPYGYTF
DNA: TGTGCCAGCAGCGTAGATATACAGCCTTATGGCTACACCTTC

D: TRBD1
V: TRBV11-2
J: TRBJ2-7
size: .
CDR3: CASSLVNRGAYEQYF
DNA: TGTGCCAGCAGCTTAGTAAACAGGGGGGCCTACGAGCAGTACTTC

D: .
V: TRBV5-5
J: TRBJ2-2
size: .
CDR3: CASSLERSNTGELFF
DNA: TGTGCCAGCAGCTTGGAAAGGAGCAACACCGGGGAGCTGTTTTTT

D: .
V: TRBV15
J: TRBJ2-7
size: .
CDR3: CATSRFPGFEQYF
DNA: TGTGCCACCAGCAGGTTCCCGGGGTTCGAGCAGTACTTC

D: .
V: TRBV5-4
J: TRBJ2-2
size: .
CDR3: CASSLGGSLNTGELFF
DNA: TGTGCCAGCAGCTTGGGAGGGTCTCTAAACACCGGGGAGCTGTTTTTT

D: TRBD2
V: TRBV11-3
J: TRBJ2-3
size: .
CDR3: CASSLVGLAGASDTQYF
DNA: TGTGCCAGCAGCTTAGTCGGACTAGCGGGAGCTTCAGATACGCAGTATTTT

D: .
V: TRBV7-2
J: TRBJ2-3
size: .
CDR3: CASSLGGGFSTDTQYF
DNA: TGTGCCAGCAGCTTAGGTGGCGGGTTTAGCACAGATACGCAGTATTTT

D: TRBD1
V: TRBV6-5
J: TRBJ1-4
size: .
CDR3: CASSRTGLQEKLFF
DNA: TGTGCCAGCAGTCGGACAGGGTTACAGGAAAAACTGTTTTTT

D: .
V: TRBV2
J: TRBJ1-3
size: few
CDR3: CASSATGNTIYF
DNA: TGTGCCAGCAGCGCTACGGGAAACACCATATATTTT

D: TRBD2
V: TRBV15
J: TRBJ2-1
size: .
CDR3: CATSGGRTYNEQFF
DNA: TGTGCCACCAGCGGCGGGAGGACCTACAATGAGCAGTTCTTC

D: TRBD1
V: TRBV19
J: TRBJ1-6
size: once
CDR3: CASSTLVGTDNSPLHF
DNA: TGTGCCAGTAGTACATTGGTTGGGACAGACAATTCACCCCTCCACTTT

D: .
V: TRBV5-1
J: TRBJ2-2
size: .
CDR3: CASSLGSTGELFF
DNA: TGCGCCAGCAGCTTGGGGAGCACCGGGGAGCTGTTTTTT

D: TRBD1
V: TRBV18
J: TRBJ2-5
size: .
CDR3: CASSPYNRGGETQYF
DNA: TGTGCCAGCTCACCGTACAACAGGGGCGGAGAGACCCAGTACTTC

D: TRBD2
V: TRBV3-1/TRBV3-2
J: TRBJ2-3
size: .
CDR3: CASSQGFGLAARSTDTQYF
DNA: TGTGCCAGCAGCCAAGGGTTTGGACTAGCGGCCCGAAGCACAGATACGCAGTATTTT

D: TRBD1
V: TRBV4-3
J: TRBJ2-7
size: once
CDR3: CASSQDPRQGYEQYF
DNA: TGCGCCAGCAGCCAAGATCCCCGACAGGGCTACGAGCAGTACTTC

D: TRBD2
V: TRBV7-9
J: TRBJ2-1
size: .
CDR3: CASSQRTSGIHGFIYEQFF
DNA: TGTGCCAGCAGTCAAAGGACTAGCGGGATACATGGGTTTATCTATGAGCAGTTCTTC

D: TRBD2
V: TRBV6-5
J: TRBJ2-3
size: .
CDR3: CASSRGLAVTDTQYF
DNA: TGTGCCAGCAGTCGCGGACTAGCGGTCACAGATACGCAGTATTTT

D: .
V: TRBV19
J: TRBJ2-4
size: .
CDR3: CASSGGTDKNIQYF
DNA: TGTGCCAGTAGTGGCGGGACAGACAAAAACATTCAGTACTTC

D: .
V: TRBV7-2
J: TRBJ2-3
size: .
CDR3: CASSLVGGTITDTQYF
DNA: TGTGCCAGCAGCTTAGTCGGCGGGACCATCACAGATACGCAGTATTTT

D: .
V: TRBV5-4
J: TRBJ1-3
size: .
CDR3: CASSLKAAGNTIYF
DNA: TGTGCCAGCAGCCTGAAGGCGGCTGGAAACACCATATATTTT

D: .
V: TRBV30
J: TRBJ2-2
size: .
CDR3: CAWSTGSGELFF
DNA: TGTGCCTGGAGTACCGGGTCCGGGGAGCTGTTTTTT

D: .
V: TRBV20-1
J: TRBJ2-3
size: .
CDR3: CSASEGPSTDTQYF
DNA: TGCAGTGCGAGTGAGGGGCCTAGCACAGATACGCAGTATTTT